The entry below describes one TCR beta chain. Its antigen is currently not known. Per-nucleotide qualities are absent, and no much larger clonotype sits a single base away. Sequencer: Illumina NovaSeq 6000. TCRalpha and TCRbeta cDNA libraries were constructed by 5'RACE with constant-segment primers, with sample barcodes and unique molecular identifiers being introduced. Trizol reagent was used to extract RNA from every sample. The libraries were amplified in two PCR steps, and the second step added a second sample barcode and Illumina TruSeq adapters. Libraries were sequenced on an Illumina NovaSeq with 2 x 150 bp paired-end reads. The published analysis was carried out like this. Reads were demultiplexed and collapsed into UMI-guided consensus sequences with migec v1.2.7. Using mixcr v2.1.11, the UMI consensuses were aligned to TRA and TRB V and J templates and assembled into clonotypes. A clonotype was counted as expanded or contracted only if both edgeR and NoisET called the change significant, with noise models trained on biological replicates. For edgeR calls, a false discovery rate-adjusted p below 0.01 and a log2 fold-change threshold of 1 were applied. As an exploratory analysis of dynamics, max-normalized trajectories of the 1000 most abundant clonotypes were examined by PCA with hierarchical clustering. Separately sequenced CD4+ and CD8+ repertoires were used to assign the CD4 or CD8 phenotype of responding clones. TCRdb reanalyzed the raw reads on its own, using fastp at Q25 for trimming and MiXCR for clone calling, and kept in-frame beta chains. Each CDR3 protein appears once, grouped with its most common genes and DNA. These V and J calls rely on TCRdb rather than the paper's analysis. This sample has 120,000 to 150,000 distinct CDR3 sequences in its table, and about 14% of those were observed once. The top ten clones comprise around 30% of the sample.

The data originate from a study of T-cell memory formation after mild COVID-19 (dated by TCRdb to the early 2020s). Concerning the study at large: TCR sequence clusters from the two donors were largely donor specific. In two donors, T-cell clones that expanded and contracted after mild COVID-19 were followed by sequencing TCRalpha and TCRbeta repertoires longitudinally. Two young, previously healthy adult volunteers made up the cohort, one male and one female. Beyond this particular receptor, the publication reports: Whether the second-wave clones peaking on day 37 were SARS-CoV-2 specific was not confirmed. Some responding clones were found in pre-infection memory, which suggests that pre-existing cross-reactive memory T cells took part in the SARS-CoV-2 response. The study covered only a couple of mild cases, and larger cohorts including severe cases with pre-infection samples were considered necessary. Clones contracting from day 15 to 85 had balanced CD4/CD8 phenotypes, while a second wave expanding from day 15 to 37 was biased towards CD4+. Contracting CD4+ clones turned up mainly in the CM and EM memory subsets, whereas EMRA was where CD8+ clones were enriched.

The germline V gene (reference sequence) specifies GTSNPN as CDR1 and SVGIG as CDR2. The germline V and J ends show losses of 4 bases and 8 bases respectively, and no gene match explains 6 bases of the junction. Inclusive of the bounding cysteine and phenylalanine, the CDR3 is 14 residues long. Left in the record is the CDR3 DNA by itself, 42 bases read in frame from the first base. PBMCs were isolated by Ficoll-Paque density gradient centrifugation. This receptor was identified in an adult woman who had mild COVID-19 (a few samples of this study predate the infection). The sample titles of this study are shuffled in the database, so cell type and time point are left out; the donor was told from shared clones. Material: PBMCs or a T cell subset sorted from them (not recorded which). The rearranged segments are TRBV30 and TRBJ2-1; TRBD2 agrees with 12 junctional bases. The CDR3 is CAWKASGRADEQFF. The DNA sequence is as follows: TGTGCCTGGAAAGCTAGCGGGAGGGCGGATGAGCAGTTCTTC. The entire variable domain, with the stretches around the CDR3 drawn from the reference TRBV30 and TRBJ2-1 proteins, is SQTIHQWPATLVQPVGSPLSLECTVEGTSNPNLYWYRQAAGRGLQLLFYSVGIGQISSEVPQNLSASRPQDRQFILSSKKLLLSDSGFYLCAWKASGRADEQFFGPGTRLTVL.